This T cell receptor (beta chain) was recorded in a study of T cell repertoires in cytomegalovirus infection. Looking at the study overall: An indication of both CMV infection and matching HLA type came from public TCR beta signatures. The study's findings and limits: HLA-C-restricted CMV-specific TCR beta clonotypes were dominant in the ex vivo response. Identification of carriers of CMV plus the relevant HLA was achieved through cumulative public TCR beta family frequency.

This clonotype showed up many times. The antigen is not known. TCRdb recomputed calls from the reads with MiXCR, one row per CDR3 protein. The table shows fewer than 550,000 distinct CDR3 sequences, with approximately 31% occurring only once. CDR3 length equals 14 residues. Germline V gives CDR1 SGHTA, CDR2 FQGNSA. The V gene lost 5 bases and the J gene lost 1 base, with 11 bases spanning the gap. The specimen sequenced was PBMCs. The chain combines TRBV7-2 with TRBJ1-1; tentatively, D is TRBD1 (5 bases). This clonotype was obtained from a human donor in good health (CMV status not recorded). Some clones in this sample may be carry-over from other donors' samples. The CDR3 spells CASSPGKRNTEAFF. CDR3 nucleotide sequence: TGTGCCAGCAGCCCAGGGAAAAGGAACACTGAAGCTTTCTTT.